The entry that follows covers one T cell receptor beta chain sequence. The antigen remains undetermined. Per germline, CDR1 LNHDA and CDR2 SQIVND (reference sequence). The V end lost 1 base, the J end lost 7 bases, and 11 bases lay between the germline ends. CDR3 length equals 14 residues. Sequencing used cDNA as its template, made by extracting RNA and reverse transcribing it. Assay: immunoSEQ multiplex PCR; the TCRdb copy retains only in-frame clones and omits some. Of about 250,000 clones listed, about 62% were seen once; the top ten hold roughly 0.88%. The treatment denotes: oral pan-JAK inhibitor, 5-10 mg twice daily. This sample is drawn from a study of CD8+ T cells in alopecia areata. Whole-study findings and limits: Lesional scalp, notably in alopecia totalis/universalis, had clonality above that of normal scalp.

This clonotype was sampled from a human donor with alopecia areata. Sequenced material: CD4+ T cells sorted from blood, taken at week 52, from a patient treated with tofacitinib. This sequence joins TRBV19 and TRBJ1-5, with D tentatively TRBD1 (5 bases). The CDR3 here is CASSIAGIGQPQHF. CDR3 coding DNA: TGTGCCAGTAGTATAGCAGGGATTGGGCAGCCCCAGCATTTT.